This T cell receptor beta chain was captured by sequencing in a study of shared clonotypes between healthy human individuals. Study information: A donor's plate count was three for CD4 naive and three for CD4 memory; CD8 naive had two and CD8 memory one.

The assay was immunoSEQ multiplex PCR, and TCRdb's table has in-frame clones only and misses some. Of approximately 740,000 clones in the sample, about 74% are singletons; the top ten hold roughly 1.7%. The V end was cut by 2 bases, the J end by 5 bases, with 12 bases between. Germline loops: CDR1 MNHNS, CDR2 SASEGT. CDR3 length: 14 residues. Specimen: memory CD4+ T cells sorted from blood. The subset denotes: CD45RA-negative fraction. This chain links TRBV6-1 with TRBJ1-1; perhaps TRBD1 as D (6 bases). The TCR comes from a woman aged 25 to 45 in good health. The CDR3 sequence: CASSEWGRVTEAFF. The CDR3 bases are TGTGCCAGCAGTGAATGGGGGCGCGTGACTGAAGCTTTCTTT.